The subject of this entry is one T cell receptor (beta chain). The sample belongs to a study of blood T cell repertoires in COVID-19. This CDR3 region has 14 residues. V lost 5 bases to trimming and J lost 0 bases, with 10 bases between them. Germline loops: CDR1 MNHEY, CDR2 SVGAGI. TCRdb's copy holds only in-frame clones and misses some; the assay was immunoSEQ multiplex PCR. The top ten clones hold about 7% of a sample with more than 150,000 clones, approximately 86% of them seen once. The sequence was obtained from a man aged 45 to 65 with active or convalescent COVID-19. Sequencing was done on a sample of peripheral blood. The chain is built from TRBV6-5 and TRBJ1-1; D is unclear. The CDR3 sequence is CASSTDNMNTEAFF. The CDR3 nucleotides are TGTGCCAGCAGTACCGACAACATGAACACTGAAGCTTTCTTT.